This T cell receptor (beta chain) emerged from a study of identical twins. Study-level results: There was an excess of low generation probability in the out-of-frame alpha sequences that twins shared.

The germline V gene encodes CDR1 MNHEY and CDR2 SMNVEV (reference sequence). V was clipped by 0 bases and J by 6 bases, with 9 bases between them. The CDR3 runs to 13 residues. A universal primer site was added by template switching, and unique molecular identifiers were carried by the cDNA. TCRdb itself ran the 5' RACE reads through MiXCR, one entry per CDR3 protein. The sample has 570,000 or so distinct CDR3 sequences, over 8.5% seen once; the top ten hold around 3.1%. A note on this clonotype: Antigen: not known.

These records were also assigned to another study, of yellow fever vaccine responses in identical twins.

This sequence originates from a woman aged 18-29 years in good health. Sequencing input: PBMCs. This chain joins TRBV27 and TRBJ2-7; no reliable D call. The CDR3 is CASSLSRDTEQYF. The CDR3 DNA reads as TGTGCCAGCAGTTTATCACGAGACACCGAGCAGTACTTC.